This T cell receptor (beta chain) was obtained from a study of regulatory T cells in long-lasting Graves disease. About the study: Antithyroid drugs had been given to newly diagnosed Graves' patients for under 3 months.

Whole-study findings and limits: Patients with persistent disease showed a bias toward TRBV28, TRBJ1-2 and TRBJ2-5.

This clonotype was seen many times. Its cognate antigen is unknown. V lost 2 bases and J lost 6, with 13 bases in between. Germline V gene lookup returns CDR1 DFQATT and CDR2 SNEGSKA (reference sequence). This CDR3 is 13 amino acids long. Specified time point: newly diagnosed GD, antithyroid drugs for less than 3 months. Researchers made the TCR library from RNA that was extracted from PBMCs. Researchers made TCR beta libraries by using iRepertoire HTBI primers and running Arm-PCR on CDR3 regions. Original data processing: Analysis of the samples identified under 80 TRBV and more than eleven TRBJ segments. TCRdb processed the multiplex PCR reads anew with MiXCR; each CDR3 protein has one entry. These V and J calls rely on TCRdb rather than the paper's analysis. The table records 320,000 or so distinct CDR3 sequences, over 15% of them present only once.

Sequencing was performed on peripheral blood mononuclear cells (PBMCs), taken at new diagnosis, from a patient treated with antithyroid drugs. The V gene is TRBV20-1, the J gene TRBJ1-2, with D hard to call. The clonotype comes from a female donor with Graves disease. CDR3 amino acids: CSARPGPENGYTF. CDR3 in DNA: TGCAGTGCTAGACCCGGACCCGAGAATGGCTACACCTTC.